This TCR beta chain was profiled in a study of T cell responses to AZD1222 COVID-19 vaccine. V gave up 3 bases and J gave up 2 bases, with 10 bases separating them. Germline V gene sequence: CDR1 SGHTA, CDR2 FQGNSA. The CDR3 loop spans 14 amino acids. The method was immunoSEQ multiplex PCR; TCRdb's version includes in-frame clones alone and lacks a portion of them. Of 100,000 to 150,000 clones listed, approximately 92% are singletons. This TCR was recovered from an adult who received the MenACWY meningococcal vaccine as a control. The chain uses TRBV7-2 and TRBJ1-2, with D unclear. Material: peripheral blood, obtained 28 days after the second dose of the MenACWY control vaccine. CDR3 in DNA: TGTGCCAGCAGCTTTAATGTCCCGAACTATGGCTACACCTTC. Translated: CASSFNVPNYGYTF.